Presented here are 25 T cell receptor beta chains from one specimen sequenced in a study of sequential checkpoint blockade in melanoma (dated by TCRdb to about 2019). In the paper's terms, the treatment or condition label means: randomized to nivolumab then ipilimumab (arm A) or the reverse (arm B). Libraries were prepared through the immunoSEQ multiplex PCR assay. Sourced from immuneACCESS, this table was stored by TCRdb with only in-frame sequences that have V and J called. A share of the clones is absent; for the studies checked, an unresolved V gene accounts for under half, and the remainder has no known explanation. The sample has roughly 17,000 clones on record, 73% of them singletons. About 20% of the sample rests with the top ten. This sample comprised CD8+ T cells sorted from blood (inferred from file names), obtained from a patient given nivolumab and ipilimumab in sequence. The receptors were gathered from a human donor with melanoma.

The chain uses TRBV11-2 and TRBJ2-1; TRBD2 matches at 9 bases. The V segment lost 3 bases and the J segment 7 bases; nucleotides outside the gene matches: 10. The CDR3 extends over 16 amino acids. Germline CDR1 is SGHAT and CDR2 is FQNNGV. This chain's CDR3 is CASSFPAGGLQNEQFF. The CDR3 DNA sequence: TGTGCCAGCAGCTTTCCGGCGGGGGGGCTCCAGAATGAGCAGTTCTTC.

The chain employs TRBV6-5 and TRBJ2-1, with 10 bases identical to TRBD2. CDR3 length equals 15 residues. The germline gives CDR1 MNHEY, CDR2 SVGAGI. V dropped 2 bases and J dropped 9; count of bases not matched to a gene: 7. The CDR3, as DNA: TGTGCCAGCAGTTACAAAGCGGGAGGGCCGGGTGAGCAGTTCTTC. This encodes CASSYKAGGPGEQFF.

In DNA form, the CDR3 reads TGTGCCAGCAGCTTAGTTAGCACCGGGGAGCTGTTTTTT. Translated: CASSLVSTGELFF. The V gene is TRBV11-2, the J gene TRBJ2-2, with D uncertain. The germline CDR1 and CDR2 sequences are SGHAT and FQNNGV. The length of the CDR3 is 13 residues. Trimming took 1 base from V and 4 from J, leaving 4 bases between them. The full variable domain, its missing parts supplied by reference TRBV11-2 and TRBJ2-2, is EAGVAQSPRYKIIEKRQSVAFWCNPISGHATLYWYQQILGQGPKLLIQFQNNGVVDDSQLPKDRFSAERLKGVDSTLKIQPAKLEDSAVYLCASSLVSTGELFFGEGSRLTVL.

This sequence joins TRBV9 and TRBJ2-1, with 9 bases identical to TRBD1. This CDR3 region has 14 residues. The V gene end was trimmed by 3 bases and the J gene end by 8 bases; junction bases not matched to a gene: 6. In germline, CDR1 is SGDLS, CDR2 YYNGEE. CDR3 amino acids: CASSGGTGFDEQFF. The CDR3 nucleotides are TGTGCCAGCAGCGGGGGGACAGGGTTCGATGAGCAGTTCTTC. The full variable domain, in which reference TRBV9 and TRBJ2-1 provide the parts outside the CDR3, is DSGVTQTPKHLITATGQRVTLRCSPRSGDLSVYWYQQSLDQGLQFLIQYYNGEERAKGNILERFSAQQFPDLHSELNLSSLELGDSALYFCASSGGTGFDEQFFGPGTRLTVL.

The J gene is TRBJ2-7, the V gene TRBV6-5; 9 nucleotides align to TRBD1. Trimming removed 3 bases from V and 5 bases from J; junction bases left unmatched: 5. Germline CDR1 is MNHEY and CDR2 is SVGAGI. The CDR3 runs to 14 residues. The CDR3 spells CASSYIGTGNEQYF. Here the CDR3 DNA reads TGTGCCAGCAGTTATATCGGGACAGGGAACGAGCAGTACTTC.

The table lists this clone with a few counts. This sequence joins TRBV4-1 and TRBJ1-2; 7 positions match TRBD1. Germline CDR1 MGHRA, CDR2 YSYEKL. V shed 0 bases and J 3 bases; nucleotides not matched to a gene: 7. The CDR3 consists of 16 residues. CDR3 coding DNA: TGCGCCAGCAGCCAAGATCTAGCAGGGGGTTACTATGGCTACACCTTC. Translation: CASSQDLAGGYYGYTF.

This clone came up a few times. V gene TRBV5-1 combines with J gene TRBJ1-1; 7 bases are a match to TRBD1. V was pared by 0 bases and J by 6 bases, with 5 bases of the junction left unmatched. The CDR3 runs 14 residues. Germline V gene data show CDR1 as SGHRS and CDR2 as YFSETQ. The CDR3 nucleotides read TGCGCCAGCAGCTTGGCAGGGGGATACTCTGAAGCTTTCTTT. It is translated as CASSLAGGYSEAFF.

The genes are TRBV5-1 and TRBJ2-5; 8 positions match TRBD2. Per the germline V gene, CDR1 is SGHRS and CDR2 is YFSETQ. Germline trimming cut 2 bases from V and 1 base from J; bases unmatched to any gene: 7. The CDR3 loop spans 16 amino acids. The CDR3 region is CASSFGVTSAQETQYF. CDR3 coding DNA: TGCGCCAGCAGCTTCGGGGTGACTAGCGCCCAAGAGACCCAGTACTTC.

The DNA of the CDR3 is TGTGCCAGCAGCTTCGTAACAGATCGGGGTGATACGCAGTATTTT. Translated, it gives CASSFVTDRGDTQYF. This chain connects TRBV7-9 to TRBJ2-3, with D perhaps TRBD2 (5 bases). The CDR3 is 15 amino acids. V lost 3 bases and J lost 6, with 16 bases in between. Germline V gene lookup returns CDR1 SEHNR and CDR2 FQNEAQ (reference sequence).

The gene calls are TRBV28 and TRBJ1-1; D is perhaps TRBD1 (6 bases). Per the germline V gene, CDR1 is MDHEN and CDR2 is SYDVKM. The CDR3 covers 14 residues. V lost 6 bases, J lost 7 bases, and 18 bases lay in between. Here the CDR3 reads CASSLGGAGLEAFF. The CDR3 nucleotides are TGTGCCAGCAGCCTAGGGGGGGCCGGACTTGAAGCTTTCTTT.

This clone was seen only a few times. The rearrangement links TRBV27 to TRBJ2-7; 7 bases match TRBD1. Looked up from germline, CDR1 is MNHEY and CDR2 is SMNVEV (reference sequence). The CDR3 runs to 14 residues. J gave up 4 bases and V 2 bases, and 5 bases lay outside the gene matches. CDR3 nucleotide sequence: TGTGCCAGCAGTTTAGGGACAGAGCCTTACGAGCAGTACTTC. Its protein product is CASSLGTEPYEQYF.

V is TRBV9 and J is TRBJ1-1; 9 bases match TRBD1. V gave up 3 bases and J gave up 1 base; unmatched junction bases: 7. The germline V gene has CDR1 SGDLS and CDR2 YYNGEE. The CDR3 extends over 16 amino acids. CDR3 coding DNA: TGTGCCAGCAGCGACCGAACAGGGGGCCCGAACACTGAAGCTTTCTTT. As protein: CASSDRTGGPNTEAFF.

Only one count was recorded for this clone. This sequence joins TRBV5-6 and TRBJ2-1; unclear D gene. The CDR3 covers 11 residues. With 4 bases removed from V and 7 bases from J, the gap between germline ends came to 6 bases. Germline CDR1 is SGHDT and CDR2 is YYEEEE. The CDR3 sequence: CASSLMNEQFF. CDR3 nucleotides: TGTGCCAGCAGCCTTATGAATGAGCAGTTCTTC.

The rearrangement links TRBV6-5 to TRBJ1-4; 9 nucleotides align to TRBD1. The CDR3 covers 15 residues. Losses at the gene ends were 4 bases for V and 12 bases for J; bases not matched to a gene: 12. The germline CDR1 and CDR2 sequences are MNHEY and SVGAGI. CDR3 DNA sequence: TGTGCCAGCAGTTTGGGACAGGGTTTTAGGCTAGAACTGTTTTTT. It specifies CASSLGQGFRLELFF.

The chain joins TRBV19 to TRBJ2-7; weak D call: TRBD1 (5 bases). The V end was cut by 6 bases, the J end by 1 base, with 13 bases between. This CDR3 is 14 amino acids long. Germline CDR1 reads LNHDA; CDR2 reads SQIVND (reference sequence). CDR3 region: CASRDKEISYEQYF. CDR3 DNA: TGTGCCAGTAGGGACAAGGAGATTTCCTACGAGCAGTACTTC.

The V and J genes are TRBV18 and TRBJ1-5, with D possibly being TRBD1 (6 bases). The CDR3 extends over 18 amino acids. V was clipped by 2 bases and J by 0 bases, with 17 bases between them. The V gene's germline CDR1 is KGHSH and CDR2 LQKENI. The CDR3 here is CASSPSRTAAISNQPQHF. CDR3 bases: TGTGCCAGCTCACCATCTAGGACAGCCGCCATTAGCAATCAGCCCCAGCATTTT. Using reference TRBV18 and TRBJ1-5 for the parts outside the CDR3, the full variable domain is NAGVMQNPRHLVRRRGQEARLRCSPMKGHSHVYWYRQLPEEGLKFMVYLQKENIIDESGMPKERFSAEFPKEGPSILRIQQVVRGDSAAYFCASSPSRTAAISNQPQHFGDGTRLSIL.

This clone was detected only a few times. The chain has TRBV2 and TRBJ2-7; 8 bases fit TRBD1. V lost 10 bases, J lost 1 base, and 6 bases stayed unmatched. Germline V gives CDR1 SNHLY, CDR2 FYNNEI. CDR3 length: 13 amino acids. The CDR3 sequence is CATRQGLSYEQYF. Written as DNA, the CDR3 is TGTGCCACCCGACAGGGGTTATCCTACGAGCAGTACTTC.

This clone was detected once. V and J are TRBV4-1 and TRBJ2-7, with TRBD2 matching 9 bases. V was clipped by 1 base and J by 6 bases; unmatched bases: 16. The germline V gene has CDR1 MGHRA and CDR2 YSYEKL. This CDR3 comprises 18 residues. The CDR3 spells CASSQGPPRSGSWGEQYF. CDR3 nucleotide sequence: TGCGCCAGCAGCCAAGGCCCCCCCCGTAGCGGGAGTTGGGGCGAGCAGTACTTC.

Written as DNA, the CDR3 is TGTGCCAGCAGCCTGGGACAGGGGGCCTACGAGCAGTACTTC. Its translation: CASSLGQGAYEQYF. The V and J genes are TRBV6-5 and TRBJ2-7; TRBD1 matches at 11 bases. Trimming took 6 bases from V and 2 from J; bases not matched to a gene: 3. CDR3 length: 14 amino acids. The germline CDR1 and CDR2 sequences are MNHEY and SVGAGI.

V is TRBV2 and J is TRBJ2-7, with unresolved D. CDR1 SNHLY and CDR2 FYNNEI come from the germline V gene. The V end was cut by 1 base, the J end by 4 bases, with 23 bases between. The CDR3 sequence is 18 residues long. CDR3 in amino acids: CASSEELLVVLPTYEQYF. CDR3 sequence (DNA): TGTGCCAGCAGTGAAGAGTTGCTGGTAGTCCTTCCAACGTACGAGCAGTACTTC.

The chain carries TRBV4-2 and TRBJ2-7; possible D gene TRBD1, 7 bases. Germline loops: CDR1 LGHNA, CDR2 YNFKEQ. The CDR3 contains 15 residues. The V and J ends lost 4 bases and 4 bases respectively, with 17 bases between them. For the CDR3, the DNA is TGTGCCAGCAGCCGGGGGGACAGCGAGCTTTACGAGCAGTACTTC. Translation: CASSRGDSELYEQYF.

This clone was seen only a few times. The J gene is TRBJ2-1, the V gene TRBV13, with TRBD2 as a possible D gene (6 bases). The V gene's germline CDR1 is PRHDT and CDR2 FYEKMQ (reference sequence). CDR3 length: 14 residues. V lost 6 bases to trimming and J lost 1 base, with 10 bases between them. The CDR3 protein is CASSAEGSYNEQFF. In nucleotides, the CDR3 is TGTGCCAGCAGTGCGGAGGGGTCCTACAATGAGCAGTTCTTC.

The rearrangement links TRBV27 to TRBJ1-1, with 7 bases that match TRBD1. The germline V gene encodes CDR1 MNHEY and CDR2 SMNVEV (reference sequence). This CDR3 region has 17 residues. V lost 2 bases and J lost 4; bases outside the gene matches: 13. CDR3 in DNA: TGTGCCAGCAGTTTACACAGGGGCCCCACGTTTAGCACTGAAGCTTTCTTT. Translated, it gives CASSLHRGPTFSTEAFF.

The V and J genes are TRBV5-3 and TRBJ2-7; 7 bases fit TRBD1. TRBV5-3 belongs to the ORF category, with a function that is uncertain. The CDR3 covers 15 residues. V shed 2 bases and J 2 bases; nucleotides not matched to a gene: 7. The CDR3 sequence: CARSLCRDSTYEQYF. In DNA form, the CDR3 reads TGTGCCAGAAGCTTATGCCGGGACAGTACCTACGAGCAGTACTTC.

The V and J genes are TRBV6-1 and TRBJ1-1, with D unresolved. The CDR3 extends over 12 amino acids. V was cut by 8 bases and J by 8 bases, with 15 bases left in between. Germline V gene data show CDR1 as MNHNS and CDR2 as SASEGT. The CDR3 protein is CASELPPVEAFF. The CDR3 DNA follows: TGTGCCAGCGAATTACCCCCAGTAGAAGCTTTCTTT.